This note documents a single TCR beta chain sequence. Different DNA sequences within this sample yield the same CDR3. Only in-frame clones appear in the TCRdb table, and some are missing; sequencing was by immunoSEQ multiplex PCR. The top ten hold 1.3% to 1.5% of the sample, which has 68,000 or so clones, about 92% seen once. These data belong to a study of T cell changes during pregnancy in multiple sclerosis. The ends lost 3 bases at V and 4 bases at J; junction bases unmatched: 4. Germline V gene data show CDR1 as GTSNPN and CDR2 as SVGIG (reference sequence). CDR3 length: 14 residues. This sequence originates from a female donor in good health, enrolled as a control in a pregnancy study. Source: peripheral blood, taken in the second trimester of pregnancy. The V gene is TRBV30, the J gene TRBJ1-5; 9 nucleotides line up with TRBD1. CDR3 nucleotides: TGTGCCTGGAGCACAGGGGGCGGTAATCAGCCCCAGCATTTT. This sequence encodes CAWSTGGGNQPQHF.